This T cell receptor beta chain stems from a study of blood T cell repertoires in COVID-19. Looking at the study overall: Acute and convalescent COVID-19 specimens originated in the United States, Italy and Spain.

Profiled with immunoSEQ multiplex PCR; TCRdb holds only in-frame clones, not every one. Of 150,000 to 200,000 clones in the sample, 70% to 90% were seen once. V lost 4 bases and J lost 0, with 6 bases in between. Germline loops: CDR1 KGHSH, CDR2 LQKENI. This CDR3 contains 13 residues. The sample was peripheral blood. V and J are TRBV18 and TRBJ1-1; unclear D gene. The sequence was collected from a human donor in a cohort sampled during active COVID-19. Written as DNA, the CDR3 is TGTGCCAGCTCACAAGCTATGAACACTGAAGCTTTCTTT. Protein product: CASSQAMNTEAFF.